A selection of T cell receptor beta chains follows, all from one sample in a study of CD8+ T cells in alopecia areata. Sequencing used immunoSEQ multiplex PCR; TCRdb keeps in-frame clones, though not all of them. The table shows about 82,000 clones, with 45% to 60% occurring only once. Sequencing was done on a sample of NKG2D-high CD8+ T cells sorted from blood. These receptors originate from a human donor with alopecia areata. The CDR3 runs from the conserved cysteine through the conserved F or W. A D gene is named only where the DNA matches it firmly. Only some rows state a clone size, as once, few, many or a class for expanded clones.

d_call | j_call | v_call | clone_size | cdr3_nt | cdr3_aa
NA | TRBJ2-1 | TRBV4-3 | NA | TGCGCCAGCAGCCCACTGCTAGGTCCGAACTATGAGCAGTTCTTC | CASSPLLGPNYEQFF
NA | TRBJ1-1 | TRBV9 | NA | TGTGCCAGCAGCGTAGGGTCGAACACTGAAGCTTTCTTT | CASSVGSNTEAFF
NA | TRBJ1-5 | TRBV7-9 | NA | TGTGCCAGCAGCCCCACGGATAGCAATCAGCCCCAGCATTTT | CASSPTDSNQPQHF
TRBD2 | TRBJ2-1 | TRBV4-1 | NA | TGCGCCAGCAGCCGGGGGACTAGCGGAGGGGATGAGCAGTTCTTC | CASSRGTSGGDEQFF
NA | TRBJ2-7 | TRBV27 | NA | TGTGCCAGCAGTCAGCCGGACAGTCCTTACGAGCAGTACTTC | CASSQPDSPYEQYF
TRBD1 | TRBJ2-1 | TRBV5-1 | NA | TGCGCCAGCAGCACCGGACAGGGGGAGTTCTTC | CASSTGQGEFF
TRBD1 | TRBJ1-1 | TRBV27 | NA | TGTGCCAGTAGAACAGGGGGGACTGAAGCTTTCTTT | CASRTGGTEAFF
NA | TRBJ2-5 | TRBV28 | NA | TGTGCCAGCAGCCGGACGCTCGGTGGCGGGACTCAGTACTTC | CASSRTLGGGTQYF
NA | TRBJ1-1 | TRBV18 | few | TGTGCCAGCTCACCGAGCTCGGGGGAAGCTTTCTTT | CASSPSSGEAFF
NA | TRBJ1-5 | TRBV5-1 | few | TGCGCCAGCAGCTTGGAAGGGTTTTGGCAGCCCCAGCATTTT | CASSLEGFWQPQHF
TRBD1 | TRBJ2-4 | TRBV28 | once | TGTGCCAGCAGTCATTCCCGGACAGGGTATTATAACATTCAGTACTTC | CASSHSRTGYYNIQYF
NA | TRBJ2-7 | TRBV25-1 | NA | TGTGCCAGCAGTGAAGGCGGTGGGGAATGGGAGCAGTACTTC | CASSEGGGEWEQYF
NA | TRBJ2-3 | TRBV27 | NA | TGTGCCAGCAGTTTAGTGGGGGATACGCAGTATTTT | CASSLVGDTQYF
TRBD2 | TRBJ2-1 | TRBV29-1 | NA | TGCAGCGTTCGAAAGACCGGGACTAGCGGACACAATGAGCAGTTCTTC | CSVRKTGTSGHNEQFF
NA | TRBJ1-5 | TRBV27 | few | TGTGCCAGCGGTCAGCCCCAGCATTTT | CASGQPQHF
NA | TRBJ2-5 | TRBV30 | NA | TGTGCCTGGAGTTCCCTAGGGGACACCCAAGAGACCCAGTACTTC | CAWSSLGDTQETQYF
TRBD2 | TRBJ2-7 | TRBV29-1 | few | TGCAGCGTTCGAACCCTAGCGGGGGGTTCCTACGAGCAGTACTTC | CSVRTLAGGSYEQYF
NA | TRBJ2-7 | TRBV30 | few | TGTGCCTGGAGTGACAGTACCTACGAGCAGTACTTC | CAWSDSTYEQYF
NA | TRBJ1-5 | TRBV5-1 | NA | TGCGCCAGCAGCCGAAATCAGCCCCAGCATTTT | CASSRNQPQHF
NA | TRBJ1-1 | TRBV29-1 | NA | TGCAGCGTCGCAAAAGGGGGCACTGAAGCTTTCTTT | CSVAKGGTEAFF
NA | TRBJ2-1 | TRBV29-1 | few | TGCAGCGTTGAAATTAGTGTTATCGGGGGGCATGGCAATGAGCAGTTCTTC | CSVEISVIGGHGNEQFF
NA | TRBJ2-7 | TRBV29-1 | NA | TGCAGCGTTGCGCCTCCGGACACATCCTACGAGCAGTACTTC | CSVAPPDTSYEQYF
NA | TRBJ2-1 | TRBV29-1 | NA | TGCAGCGGACTAGTCCGAGGAGAGTTCTTC | CSGLVRGEFF
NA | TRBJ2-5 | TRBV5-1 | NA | TGCGCCAGCATGGACGGGGGGCAACAAGAGACCCAGTACTTC | CASMDGGQQETQYF
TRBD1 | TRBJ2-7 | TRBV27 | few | TGTGCCAGCAGTTTTCGTACAGGGGGCTACGAGCAGTACTTC | CASSFRTGGYEQYF
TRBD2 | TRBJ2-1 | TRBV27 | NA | TGTGCCAGCAGTTTTTCGGGAGGGCCAGGGAATGAGCAGTTCTTC | CASSFSGGPGNEQFF
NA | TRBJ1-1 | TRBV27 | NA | TGTGCCAGCAGGTCGGGGTGGGAAGCTTTCTTT | CASRSGWEAFF
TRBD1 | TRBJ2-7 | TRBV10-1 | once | TGCGCCAGCAGGACAGGGCACTACGAGCAGTACTTC | CASRTGHYEQYF
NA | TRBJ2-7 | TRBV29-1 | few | TGCAGCGTAGAAGGGACGCCATACGAGCAGTACTTC | CSVEGTPYEQYF
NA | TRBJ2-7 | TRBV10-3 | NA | TGTGCCATCAGTGATGGGGTCTACGAGCAGTACTTC | CAISDGVYEQYF
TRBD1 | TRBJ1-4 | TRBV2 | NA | TGTGCCAGTGGACAGGGCTTTAATGAAAAACTGTTTTTT | CASGQGFNEKLFF
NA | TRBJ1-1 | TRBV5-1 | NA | TGCGCCAGCAGTCGGTTGGGGTTAACTGAAGCTTTCTTT | CASSRLGLTEAFF
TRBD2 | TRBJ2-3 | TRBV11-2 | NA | TGTGCCAGCAGCACCTGGACTAGCGGGATGAGCACAGATACGCAGTATTTT | CASSTWTSGMSTDTQYF
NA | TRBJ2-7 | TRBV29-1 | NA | TGCAGCGTTGATCACGACTACGAGCAGTACTTC | CSVDHDYEQYF
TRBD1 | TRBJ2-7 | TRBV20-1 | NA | TGCAGTACCGGGACAGGGGGCGAGCAGTACTTC | CSTGTGGEQYF
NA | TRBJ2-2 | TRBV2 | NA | TGTGCCACCTCGCTCCCTGGGACATTATCAGGGGAGCTGTTTTTT | CATSLPGTLSGELFF
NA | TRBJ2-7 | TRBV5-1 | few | TGCGCCAGCAGTAGCGGCCCGGAGGAGCAGTACTTC | CASSSGPEEQYF
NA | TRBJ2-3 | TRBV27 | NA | TGTGCCAGCAGTTCGCAGGACCCTACTTCGGTAGATACGCAGTATTTT | CASSSQDPTSVDTQYF
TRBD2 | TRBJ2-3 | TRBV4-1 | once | TGCGCCAGCAGCGCAAAACCGGCGGGAGGAGGGGATACGCAGTATTTT | CASSAKPAGGGDTQYF
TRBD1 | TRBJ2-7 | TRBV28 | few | TGTGCCAGCAGTTTAGCGACAGGGAGCTCCTACGAGCAGTACTTC | CASSLATGSSYEQYF
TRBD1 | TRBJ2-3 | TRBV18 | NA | TGTGCCAGCTCACCGGACTCTCTCGACAGGGACCTTAGCACAGATACGCAGTATTTT | CASSPDSLDRDLSTDTQYF
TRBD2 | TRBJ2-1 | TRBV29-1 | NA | TGCAGCGTGGGGGGGATGGGGAATGAGCAGTTCTTC | CSVGGMGNEQFF
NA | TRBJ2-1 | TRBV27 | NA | TGTGCCAGCAGTGCCGTATACAGGGCCAATGAGCAGTTCTTC | CASSAVYRANEQFF
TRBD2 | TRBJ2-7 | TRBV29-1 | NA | TGCAGCGTTAGGACTAGCGGGGAGAGCTCCTACGAGCAGTACTTC | CSVRTSGESSYEQYF
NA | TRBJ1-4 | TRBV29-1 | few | TGCAGCGCATGGGACGGAGATGAAAAACTGTTTTTT | CSAWDGDEKLFF
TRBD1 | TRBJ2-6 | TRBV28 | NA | TGTGCCAGCAGTCACAGGGGTATCCTCTCTGGGGCCAACGTCCTGACTTTC | CASSHRGILSGANVLTF
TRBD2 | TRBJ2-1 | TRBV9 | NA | TGTGCCAGCAGCCCTCCGGAGCGGGACTACAATGAGCAGTTCTTC | CASSPPERDYNEQFF
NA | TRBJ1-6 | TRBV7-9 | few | TGTGCCAGCAGCCCAGTTGGAGAGGACGCACCCCTCCACTTT | CASSPVGEDAPLHF
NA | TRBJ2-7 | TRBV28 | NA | TGTGCCAGCAGTCCCGTGGACGTCGACGAGCAGTACTTC | CASSPVDVDEQYF
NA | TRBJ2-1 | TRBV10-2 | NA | TGCGCCAGCGGGGGGGACACCGGAAAGTTCTTC | CASGGDTGKFF
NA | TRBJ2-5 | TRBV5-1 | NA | TGCGCCAGCAGCTCGGACGGAGGGGACTTGGAGACCCAGTACTTC | CASSSDGGDLETQYF
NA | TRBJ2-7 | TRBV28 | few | TGTGCCAGCAGTAAAGCAGGGACCTCCTACGAGCAGTACTTC | CASSKAGTSYEQYF
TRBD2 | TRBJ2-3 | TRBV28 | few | TGTGCCAGCAGTACGAGACTAGCGGGGCTCAGAACAGATACGCAGTATTTT | CASSTRLAGLRTDTQYF
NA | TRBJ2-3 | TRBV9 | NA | TGTGCCAGCAGCGTAGCAGGGAGCACAGATACGCAGTATTTT | CASSVAGSTDTQYF